This T cell receptor (beta chain) was documented in a study of blood T cell repertoires in COVID-19. Repertoires were generated with immunoSEQ multiplex PCR, while TCRdb's copy carries only in-frame clones and drops some. The sample records over 60,000 clones, 75% to 90% being singletons. Germline V gives CDR1 SNHLY, CDR2 FYNNEI. The CDR3 has 15 residues. Trimming shortened V by 3 bases and J by 2 bases, and 14 bases separated the two germline ends. The sequenced sample was peripheral blood. The gene calls are TRBV2 and TRBJ2-7; D might be TRBD1 (5 bases). The TCR comes from a human donor in a cohort sampled during active COVID-19. The CDR3 spells CASSEGPAPTYEQYF. CDR3 DNA: TGTGCCAGCAGTGAGGGGCCGGCACCTACCTACGAGCAGTACTTC.